These 5 T cell receptor beta chains were all obtained from the same sample, sequenced in a study of naive and memory T cell subsets. General observations from the study: A few larger clonotypes appeared in naive repertoires, especially CD8, possibly memory cells re-expressing CD45RA.

These receptors have no known antigen. Two oligonucleotides, mixed equimolar, formed the beta constant-region primer covering TRBC1 and TRBC2. The ligated cDNA underwent four PCR rounds using SP2 and nested alpha and beta constant-region primers. TCRdb called the UMI-ligation and nested PCR reads again in MiXCR, with one record for every CDR3 protein. The sample has over 110,000 distinct CDR3 sequences, approximately 20% seen once. Sequencing used naive CD8+ T cells from blood. These receptors were taken from a human donor in good health.

Only a few counts were recorded for this clonotype. For the CDR3, the DNA is TGTGCCAGCAGCGTAGACGGATTCTCCTACGAGCAGTACTTC. Protein product: CASSVDGFSYEQYF. V and J are TRBV9 and TRBJ2-7; no definite D call. Deletions cut 0 bases from V and 0 bases from J, with 7 bases between. Looked up from germline, CDR1 is SGDLS and CDR2 is YYNGEE. There are 14 residues in the CDR3.

This chain links TRBV3-2 with TRBJ1-2. TRBV3-2 is a listed pseudogene. The CDR3 runs to 20 residues. The CDR3 nucleotides are TGTGCCAGCAGCCAAGATTGCCAGGGCGCGGGACTGTGTCCCCACTATGGCTACACCTTC. The encoded protein is CASSQDCQGAGLCPHYGYTF.

In its sample, this clonotype was seen a few times. V usage is TRBV12-3 or TRBV12-4 and J usage is TRBJ2-1; 7 positions agree with TRBD2. Trimming at V came to 7 bases and at J to 2 bases, leaving 8 bases not matched to a gene. The CDR3 has 15 amino acids. CDR3: CASTLGSGPYNEQFF. CDR3 coding DNA: TGTGCCAGCACCTTAGGTAGCGGGCCCTACAATGAGCAGTTCTTC.

The V gene is TRBV12-3 or TRBV12-4, the J gene TRBJ2-7; D possibly corresponds to TRBD1 (6 bases). This CDR3 is 15 amino acids long. The V end lost 5 bases, the J end lost 1 base, and 15 bases lay between the germline ends. CDR3 in DNA: TGTGCCAGCAGTAGTTGGGGACACTCGTCCTACGAGCAGTACTTC. Its protein is CASSSWGHSSYEQYF.

The J gene is TRBJ2-5, the V gene TRBV5-4; 13 bases align to TRBD2. Germline-derived CDR1 and CDR2 are SGHNT and YYREEE (reference sequence). The CDR3 is 16 amino acids. After removal of 3 bases from V and 1 base from J, the junction contained 3 bases not matched to a gene. The CDR3 loop reads CASSSWTSGSQETQYF. Here the CDR3 DNA reads TGTGCCAGCAGCTCGTGGACTAGCGGGAGCCAAGAGACCCAGTACTTC. The whole variable domain, filled in from reference TRBV5-4 and TRBJ2-5, reads ETGVTQSPTHLIKTRGQQVTLRCSSQSGHNTVSWYQQALGQGPQFIFQYYREEENGRGNFPPRFSGLQFPNYSSELNVNALELDDSALYLCASSSWTSGSQETQYFGPGTRLLVL.